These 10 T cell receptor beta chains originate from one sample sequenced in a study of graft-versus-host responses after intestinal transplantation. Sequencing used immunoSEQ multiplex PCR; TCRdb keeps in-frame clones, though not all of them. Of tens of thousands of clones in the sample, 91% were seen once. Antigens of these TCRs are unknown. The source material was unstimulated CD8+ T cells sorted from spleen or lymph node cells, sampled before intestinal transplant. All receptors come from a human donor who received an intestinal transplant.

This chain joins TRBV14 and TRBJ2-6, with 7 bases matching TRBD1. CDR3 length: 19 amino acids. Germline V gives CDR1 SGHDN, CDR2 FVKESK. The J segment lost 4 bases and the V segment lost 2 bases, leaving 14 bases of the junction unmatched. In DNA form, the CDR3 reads TGTGCCAGCAGCCAATTTGTCCGGGACAGCCTGGCCGGGGCCAACGTCCTGACTTTC. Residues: CASSQFVRDSLAGANVLTF.

The chain's CDR3 is CASSLLPPPQARDYGYTF. CDR3 sequence (DNA): TGTGCCAGCAGTTTATTGCCCCCCCCACAGGCCAGGGACTATGGCTACACCTTC. The gene calls are TRBV27 and TRBJ1-2, with D perhaps TRBD1 (5 bases). The CDR3 has 18 amino acids. V was shortened by 1 base and J by 3 bases, with 21 bases between the two germline ends. The germline gives CDR1 MNHEY, CDR2 SMNVEV (reference sequence).

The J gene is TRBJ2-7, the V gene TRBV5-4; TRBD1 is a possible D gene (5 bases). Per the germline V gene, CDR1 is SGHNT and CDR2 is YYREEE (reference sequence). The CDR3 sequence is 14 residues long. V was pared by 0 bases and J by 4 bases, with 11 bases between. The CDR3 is CASSLGMDTYEQYF. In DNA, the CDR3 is TGTGCCAGCAGCTTGGGCATGGACACGTACGAGCAGTACTTC.

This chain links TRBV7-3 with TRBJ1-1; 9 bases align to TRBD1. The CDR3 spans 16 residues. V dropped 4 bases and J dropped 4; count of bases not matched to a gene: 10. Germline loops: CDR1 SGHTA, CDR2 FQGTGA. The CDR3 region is CASSSTGGLVSTEAFF. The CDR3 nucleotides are TGTGCCAGCAGCTCAACAGGGGGCTTGGTTAGCACTGAAGCTTTCTTT.

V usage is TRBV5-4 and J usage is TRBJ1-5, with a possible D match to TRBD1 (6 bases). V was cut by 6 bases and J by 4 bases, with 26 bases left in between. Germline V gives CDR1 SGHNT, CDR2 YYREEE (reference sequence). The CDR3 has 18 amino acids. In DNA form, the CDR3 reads TGTGCCAGCACTCCCCTTGGACGACAGGCGTATTTAAATCAGCCCCAGCATTTT. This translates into CASTPLGRQAYLNQPQHF.

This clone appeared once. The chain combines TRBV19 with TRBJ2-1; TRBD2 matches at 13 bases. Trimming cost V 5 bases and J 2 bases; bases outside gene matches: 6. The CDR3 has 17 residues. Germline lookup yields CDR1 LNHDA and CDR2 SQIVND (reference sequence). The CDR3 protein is CASSHPGTSGAYNEQFF. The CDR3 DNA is TGTGCCAGTAGTCATCCCGGGACTAGCGGGGCCTACAATGAGCAGTTCTTC.

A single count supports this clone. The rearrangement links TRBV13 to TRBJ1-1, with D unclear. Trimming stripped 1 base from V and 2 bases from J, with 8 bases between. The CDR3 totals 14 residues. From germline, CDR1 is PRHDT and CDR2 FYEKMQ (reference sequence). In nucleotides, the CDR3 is TGTGCCAGCAGCTTAGAACAAAGTAACACTGAAGCTTTCTTT. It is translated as CASSLEQSNTEAFF.

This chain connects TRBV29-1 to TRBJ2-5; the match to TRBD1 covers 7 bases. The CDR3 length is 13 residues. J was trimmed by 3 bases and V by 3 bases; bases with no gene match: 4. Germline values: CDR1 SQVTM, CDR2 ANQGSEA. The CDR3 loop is CSVDSGTEETQYF. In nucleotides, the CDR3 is TGCAGCGTTGACTCCGGGACAGAAGAGACCCAGTACTTC.

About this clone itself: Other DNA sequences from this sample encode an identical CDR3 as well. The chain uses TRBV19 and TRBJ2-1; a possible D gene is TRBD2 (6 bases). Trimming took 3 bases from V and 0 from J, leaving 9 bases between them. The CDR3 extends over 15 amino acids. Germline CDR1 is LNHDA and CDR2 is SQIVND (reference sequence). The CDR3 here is CASSIGTGSYNEQFF. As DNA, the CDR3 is TGTGCCAGTAGTATCGGGACTGGCTCCTACAATGAGCAGTTCTTC.

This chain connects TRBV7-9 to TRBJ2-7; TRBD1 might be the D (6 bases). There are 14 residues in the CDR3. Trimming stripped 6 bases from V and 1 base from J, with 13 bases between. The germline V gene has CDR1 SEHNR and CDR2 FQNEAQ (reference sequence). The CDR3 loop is CASRPRQDSYEQYF. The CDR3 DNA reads TGTGCCAGCAGGCCCAGACAGGATTCCTACGAGCAGTACTTC.